The TCR beta chain described here comes from a study of shared T cell receptors in the human thymus. In germline, CDR1 is SNHLY, CDR2 FYNNEI. The CDR3 spans 15 residues. Between the trimmed V and J ends, which lost 5 bases and 7 bases, there was a span of 20 bases. Sequencing used immunoSEQ multiplex PCR; TCRdb keeps in-frame clones, though not all of them. Of about 660,000 clones detected, roughly 86% appear once; the ten largest clones hold over 0.008%. These data also featured in a second study, about human thymus T cells.

The chain joins TRBV2 to TRBJ1-2, with D possibly matching TRBD1 (6 bases). The sample comprised thymocytes. The origin of this receptor is a boy younger than two with a congenital heart defect. The CDR3 here is CASSFMRGQLSGYTF. The CDR3 bases are TGTGCCAGCAGTTTCATGCGGGGGCAGCTGTCTGGCTACACCTTC.